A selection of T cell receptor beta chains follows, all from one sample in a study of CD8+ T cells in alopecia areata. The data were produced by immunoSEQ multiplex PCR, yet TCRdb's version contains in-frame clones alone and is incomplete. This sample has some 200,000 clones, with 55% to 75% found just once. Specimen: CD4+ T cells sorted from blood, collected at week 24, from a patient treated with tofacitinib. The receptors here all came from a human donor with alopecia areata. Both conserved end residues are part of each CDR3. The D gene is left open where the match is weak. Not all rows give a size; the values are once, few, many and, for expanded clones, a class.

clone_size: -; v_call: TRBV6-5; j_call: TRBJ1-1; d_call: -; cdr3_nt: TGTGCCAGCAGTTACGGTACGGGGTTCATGAACACTGAAGCTTTCTTT; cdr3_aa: CASSYGTGFMNTEAFF
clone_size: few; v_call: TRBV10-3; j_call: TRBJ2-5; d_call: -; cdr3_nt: TGTGCCATCAGTCAACAGATCCAAGAGACCCAGTACTTC; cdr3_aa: CAISQQIQETQYF
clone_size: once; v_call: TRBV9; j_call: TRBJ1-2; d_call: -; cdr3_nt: TGTGCCAGCAGCGTAGAGGTGACAAATGGCTACACCTTC; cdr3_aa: CASSVEVTNGYTF
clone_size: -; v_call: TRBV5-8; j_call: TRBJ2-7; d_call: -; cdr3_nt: TGTGCCAGCAGCTTCGGGGCCATCTACGAGCAGTACTTC; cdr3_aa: CASSFGAIYEQYF
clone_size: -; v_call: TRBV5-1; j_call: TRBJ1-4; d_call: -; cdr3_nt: TGCGCCAGCGCGGACAGTTCAACTAATGAAAAACTGTTTTTT; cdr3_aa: CASADSSTNEKLFF
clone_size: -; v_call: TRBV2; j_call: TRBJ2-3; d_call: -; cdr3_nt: TGTGCCAGCAGTGGTGGGCCCCCAGGGGTAGATACGCAGTATTTT; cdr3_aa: CASSGGPPGVDTQYF
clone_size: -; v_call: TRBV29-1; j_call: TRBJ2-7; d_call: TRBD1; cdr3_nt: TGCAGCGTCTTCGACAGGGGAGGCGACTACGAGCAGTACTTC; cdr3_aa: CSVFDRGGDYEQYF
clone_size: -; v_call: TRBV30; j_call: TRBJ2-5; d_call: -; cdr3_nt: TGTGCCTGGATCCAAAATGGGGGCCGAGAGACCCAGTACTTC; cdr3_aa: CAWIQNGGRETQYF
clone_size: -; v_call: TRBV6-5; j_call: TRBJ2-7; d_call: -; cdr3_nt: TGTGCCAGCAGCCGCAGTTTTTACACGGGCGAGCAGTACTTC; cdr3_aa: CASSRSFYTGEQYF
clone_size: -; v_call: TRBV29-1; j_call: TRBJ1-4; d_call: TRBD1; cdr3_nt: TGCAGCGCAGATGCGATCGGGACAGGCACTGAAAAACTGTTTTTT; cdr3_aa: CSADAIGTGTEKLFF
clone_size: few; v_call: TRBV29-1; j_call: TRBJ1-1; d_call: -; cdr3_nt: TGCAGCGTTGAAGAATCCCAACACACTGAAGCTTTCTTT; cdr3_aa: CSVEESQHTEAFF
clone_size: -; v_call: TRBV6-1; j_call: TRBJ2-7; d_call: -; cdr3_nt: TGTGCCAGCAGTGAAGCCTTACAGGGAACCTACGAGCAGTACTTC; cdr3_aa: CASSEALQGTYEQYF
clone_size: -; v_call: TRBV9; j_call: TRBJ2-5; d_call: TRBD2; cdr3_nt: TGTGCCAGCAGCCCGAGGACCGGACTAGCAATGGAAGAGACCCAGTACTTC; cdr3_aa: CASSPRTGLAMEETQYF
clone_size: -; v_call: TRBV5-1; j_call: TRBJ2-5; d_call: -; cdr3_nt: TGCGCCAGCAGCACCAGGGGTCAAGAGACCCAGTACTTC; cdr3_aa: CASSTRGQETQYF
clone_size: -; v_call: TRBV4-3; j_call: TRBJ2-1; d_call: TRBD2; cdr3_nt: TGCGCCAGCAGCCCTGGACTAGCGGGTTCGCAGTTCTTC; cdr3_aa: CASSPGLAGSQFF